What follows are 9 T cell receptor beta chains derived from one specimen sequenced in a study of blood T cell repertoires in COVID-19. Clones were sequenced by immunoSEQ multiplex PCR, and TCRdb holds only the in-frame ones, with some missing. This sample has 90,000 to 120,000 clones, with around 86% found just once. The material sequenced was peripheral blood. The receptor source for this set is a man aged 50 to 59 with acute or convalescent COVID-19.

This chain connects TRBV6-2 or TRBV6-3 to TRBJ2-1; TRBD2 matches 13 bases. V lost 0 bases and J lost 3; bases outside the gene matches: 2. This CDR3 region has 17 residues. Germline CDR1 is MNHEY and CDR2 is SVGEGT. CDR3: CASSYSGTSGIYNEQFF. CDR3 DNA sequence: TGTGCCAGCAGTTACTCGGGGACTAGCGGGATCTACAATGAGCAGTTCTTC.

The gene calls are TRBV28 and TRBJ1-5; perhaps TRBD1 as D (5 bases). The CDR3 totals 14 residues. Germline CDR1 reads MDHEN; CDR2 reads SYDVKM. V dropped 5 bases and J dropped 6 bases, with 14 bases sitting between them. CDR3 sequence: CASSPQGISQPQHF. The CDR3 DNA sequence: TGTGCCAGCAGTCCGCAGGGAATTAGTCAGCCCCAGCATTTT.

The CDR3 here is CSVPGRGDYGYTF. The CDR3 DNA is TGCAGCGTCCCTGGGCGGGGCGACTATGGCTACACCTTC. This chain connects TRBV29-1 to TRBJ1-2, with TRBD1 as a possible D gene (5 bases). The CDR3 totals 13 residues. Trimming left V 6 bases short and J 3 bases short, with 14 bases between. Germline CDR1 is SQVTM and CDR2 is ANQGSEA.

The rearrangement uses TRBV19 and TRBJ2-1, with D perhaps matching TRBD2 (7 bases). The germline CDR1 and CDR2 sequences are LNHDA and SQIVND (reference sequence). V was cut by 7 bases and J by 0 bases, with 16 bases left in between. The CDR3 contains 16 residues. The CDR3: CASMRGGLGSYNEQFF. The CDR3 nucleotides read TGTGCCAGTATGAGGGGGGGATTGGGCTCCTACAATGAGCAGTTCTTC.

A few counts support this clone. The rearrangement joins TRBV24-1 to TRBJ2-5, with D possibly matching TRBD2 (6 bases). Deletions cut 2 bases from V and 4 bases from J, with 16 bases between. This CDR3 region has 16 residues. Germline CDR1 is KGHDR and CDR2 is SFDVKD. The CDR3 loop reads CATSDYRRDLGETQYF. The CDR3 DNA is TGTGCCACCAGTGATTATCGGCGGGATCTGGGAGAGACCCAGTACTTC.

The chain recombines TRBV9 with TRBJ1-2; 7 bases are a match to TRBD1. V trimming: 0 bases; J trimming: 8 bases; junction bases outside the gene matches: 7. The CDR3 is 14 amino acids. Germline V gene data show CDR1 as SGDLS and CDR2 as YYNGEE. The CDR3 DNA is TGTGCCAGCAGCGTAGGGACAGGCGCAGTAGGCTACACCTTC. Amino acids: CASSVGTGAVGYTF.

The gene calls are TRBV15 and TRBJ1-3, with 9 bases identical to TRBD1. V gave up 5 bases and J gave up 9 bases; unmatched junction bases: 11. Germline assignment: CDR1 LNHNV and CDR2 YYDKDF (reference sequence). This CDR3 contains 15 residues. The CDR3 nucleotides are TGTGCCACCAGCCCTTCCCGGGACAGGGTGGTCACCATATATTTT. This gives the protein CATSPSRDRVVTIYF.

This chain links TRBV12-1 with TRBJ1-4; the DNA was not used to check the table's D call, TRBD1. TRBV12-1 is tagged as a pseudogene. The CDR3 length is 13 residues. The CDR3 sequence is CARAGQSNEKLFF. CDR3 nucleotide sequence: TGTGCCAGGGCCGGACAGAGTAATGAAAAACTGTTTTTT.

This chain uses TRBV19 with TRBJ1-5, with 11 bases fitting TRBD1. This CDR3 has 18 amino acids. CDR1 LNHDA and CDR2 SQIVND come from the germline V gene (reference sequence). V was pared by 1 base and J by 0 bases, with 5 bases of the junction left unmatched. CDR3 residues: CASSIGGQGGYSNQPQHF. The CDR3 nucleotides are TGTGCCAGTAGTATAGGGGGACAGGGGGGATATAGCAATCAGCCCCAGCATTTT.